This T cell receptor beta chain emerged from a study of blood T cell repertoires in COVID-19. Whole-study context: Nucleic acid was either cDNA or gDNA, and it came from T cells, B-cell-depleted T cells, or PBMCs.

The CDR3 spans 16 residues. J lost 0 bases, V lost 5 bases, and 7 bases had no gene match. CDR1 and CDR2 (germline): SNHLY, FYNNEI. TCRdb's copy holds only in-frame clones and misses some; the assay was immunoSEQ multiplex PCR. The sample yields about 190,000 clones, about 85% seen once. The sequence derives from a woman between 25 and 40 years old with active or convalescent COVID-19. This chain joins TRBV2 and TRBJ1-3, with 7 bases identical to TRBD1. Material: peripheral blood. The CDR3: CASSRDSRSSGNTIYF. The DNA for the CDR3 is TGTGCCAGCAGTCGGGACAGCCGTAGCTCTGGAAACACCATATATTTT.